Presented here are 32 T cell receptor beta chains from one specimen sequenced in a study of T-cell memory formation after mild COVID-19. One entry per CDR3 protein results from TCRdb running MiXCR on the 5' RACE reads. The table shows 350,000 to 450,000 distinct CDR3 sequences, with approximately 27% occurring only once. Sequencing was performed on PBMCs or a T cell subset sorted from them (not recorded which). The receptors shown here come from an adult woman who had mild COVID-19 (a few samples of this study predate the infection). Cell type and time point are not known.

The chain's CDR3 is CASSLNEGTYLRGYTF. The CDR3 nucleotides read TGTGCCAGCAGTTTAAATGAAGGGACGTATCTTAGGGGCTACACCTTC. The genes are TRBV12-3 or TRBV12-4 and TRBJ1-2; D perhaps matches TRBD1 (5 bases). V lost 2 bases to trimming and J lost 8 bases, with 21 bases between them. CDR3 length: 16 residues.

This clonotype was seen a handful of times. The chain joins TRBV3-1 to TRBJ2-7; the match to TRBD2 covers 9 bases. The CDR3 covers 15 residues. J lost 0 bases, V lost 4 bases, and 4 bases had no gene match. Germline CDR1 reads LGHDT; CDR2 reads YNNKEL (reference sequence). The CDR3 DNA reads TGTGCCAGCAGCCCAGCGGGGGGCGCCTCCTACGAGCAGTACTTC. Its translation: CASSPAGGASYEQYF.

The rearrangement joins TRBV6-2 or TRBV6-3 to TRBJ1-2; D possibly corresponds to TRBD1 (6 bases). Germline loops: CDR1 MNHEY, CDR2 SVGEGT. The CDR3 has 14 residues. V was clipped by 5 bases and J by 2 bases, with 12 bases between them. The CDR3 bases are TGTGCCAGCAGTCCCGGGACAATGAACTATGGCTACACCTTC. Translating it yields CASSPGTMNYGYTF.

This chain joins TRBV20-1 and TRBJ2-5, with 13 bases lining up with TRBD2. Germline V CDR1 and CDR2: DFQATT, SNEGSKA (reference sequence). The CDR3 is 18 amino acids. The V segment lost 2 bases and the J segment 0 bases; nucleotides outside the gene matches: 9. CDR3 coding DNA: TGCAGTGCTAGACGACTAGCGGGGGGAAACTCGTACCAAGAGACCCAGTACTTC. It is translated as CSARRLAGGNSYQETQYF.

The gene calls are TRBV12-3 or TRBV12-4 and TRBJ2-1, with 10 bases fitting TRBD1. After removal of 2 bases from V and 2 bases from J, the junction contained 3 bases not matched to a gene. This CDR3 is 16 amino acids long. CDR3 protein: CASSLRDRGTYNEQFF. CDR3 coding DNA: TGTGCCAGCAGTTTAAGGGACAGGGGTACCTACAATGAGCAGTTCTTC.

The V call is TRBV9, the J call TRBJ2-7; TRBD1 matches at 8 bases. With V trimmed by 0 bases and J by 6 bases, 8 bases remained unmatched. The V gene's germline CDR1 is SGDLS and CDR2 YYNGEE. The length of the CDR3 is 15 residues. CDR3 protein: CASSVDGQGIGEQYF. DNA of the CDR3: TGTGCCAGCAGCGTAGACGGACAGGGAATAGGCGAGCAGTACTTC.

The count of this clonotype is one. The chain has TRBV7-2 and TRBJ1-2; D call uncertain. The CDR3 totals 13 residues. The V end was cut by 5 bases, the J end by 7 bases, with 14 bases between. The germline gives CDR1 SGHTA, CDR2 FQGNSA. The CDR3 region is CASSPTGMGGYTF. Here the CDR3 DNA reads TGTGCCAGCAGCCCGACCGGGATGGGTGGCTACACCTTC. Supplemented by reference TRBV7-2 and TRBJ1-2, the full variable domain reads GAGVSQSPSNKVTEKGKDVELRCDPISGHTALYWYRQSLGQGLEFLIYFQGNSAPDKSGLPSDRFSAERTGGSVSTLTIQRTQQEDSAVYLCASSPTGMGGYTFGSGTRLTVV.

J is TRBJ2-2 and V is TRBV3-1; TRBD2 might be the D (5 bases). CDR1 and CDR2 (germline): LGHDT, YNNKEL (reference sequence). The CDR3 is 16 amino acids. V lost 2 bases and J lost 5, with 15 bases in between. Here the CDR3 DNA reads TGTGCCAGCAGCCAACCCCCCCCGGGATTTACCGGGGAGCTGTTTTTT. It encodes CASSQPPPGFTGELFF. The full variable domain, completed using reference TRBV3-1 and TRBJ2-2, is DTAVSQTPKYLVTQMGNDKSIKCEQNLGHDTMYWYKQDSKKFLKIMFSYNNKELIINETVPNRFSPKSPDKAHLNLHINSLELGDSAVYFCASSQPPPGFTGELFFGEGSRLTVL.

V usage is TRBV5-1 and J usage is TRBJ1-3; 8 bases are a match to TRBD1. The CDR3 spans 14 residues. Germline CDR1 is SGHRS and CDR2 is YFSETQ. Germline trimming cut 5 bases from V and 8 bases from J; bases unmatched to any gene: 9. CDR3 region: CASRSGGAGDTIYF. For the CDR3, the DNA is TGCGCCAGCAGATCAGGGGGCGCGGGTGACACCATATATTTT.

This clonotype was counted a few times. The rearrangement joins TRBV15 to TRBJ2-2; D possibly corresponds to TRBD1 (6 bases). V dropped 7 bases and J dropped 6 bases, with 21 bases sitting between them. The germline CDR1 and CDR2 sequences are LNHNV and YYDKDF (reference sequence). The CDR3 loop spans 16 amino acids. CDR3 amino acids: CATMDSEERLSGELFF. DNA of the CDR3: TGTGCCACCATGGACAGCGAGGAAAGATTATCCGGGGAGCTGTTTTTT.

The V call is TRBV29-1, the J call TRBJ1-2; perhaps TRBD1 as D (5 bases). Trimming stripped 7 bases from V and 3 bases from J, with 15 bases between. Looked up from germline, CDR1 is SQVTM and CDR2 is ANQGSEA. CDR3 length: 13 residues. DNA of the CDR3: TGCAGCGCTGCAGCCGGGACGGACTATGGCTACACCTTC. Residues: CSAAAGTDYGYTF.

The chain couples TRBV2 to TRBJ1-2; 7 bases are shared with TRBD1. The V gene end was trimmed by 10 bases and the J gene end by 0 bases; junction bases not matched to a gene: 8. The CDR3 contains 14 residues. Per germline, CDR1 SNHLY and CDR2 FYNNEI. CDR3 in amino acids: CATSTGLTNYGYTF. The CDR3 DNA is TGTGCCACCTCGACAGGGCTCACTAACTATGGCTACACCTTC. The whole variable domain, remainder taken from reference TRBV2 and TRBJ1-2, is EPEVTQTPSHQVTQMGQEVILRCVPISNHLYFYWYRQILGQKVEFLVSFYNNEISEKSEIFDDQFSVERPDGSNFTLKIRSTKLEDSAMYFCATSTGLTNYGYTFGSGTRLTVV.

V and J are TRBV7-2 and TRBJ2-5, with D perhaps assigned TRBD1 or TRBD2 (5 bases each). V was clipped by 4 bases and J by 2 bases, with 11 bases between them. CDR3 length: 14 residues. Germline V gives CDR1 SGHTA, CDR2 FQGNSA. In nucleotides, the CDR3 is TGTGCCAGCAGCTACCGGGACCGGCAAGAGACCCAGTACTTC. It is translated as CASSYRDRQETQYF.

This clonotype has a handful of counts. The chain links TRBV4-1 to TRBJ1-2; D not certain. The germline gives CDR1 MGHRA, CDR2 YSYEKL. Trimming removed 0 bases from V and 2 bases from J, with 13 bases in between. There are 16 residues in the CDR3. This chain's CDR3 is CASSQENGRTNYGYTF. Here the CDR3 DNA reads TGCGCCAGCAGCCAAGAAAATGGCCGAACCAACTATGGCTACACCTTC.

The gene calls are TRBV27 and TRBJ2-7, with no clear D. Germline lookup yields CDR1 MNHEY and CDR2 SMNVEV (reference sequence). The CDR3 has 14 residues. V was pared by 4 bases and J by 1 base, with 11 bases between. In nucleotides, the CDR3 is TGTGCCAGCAGTTATGGGGTGGGGTCCTACGAGCAGTACTTC. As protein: CASSYGVGSYEQYF.

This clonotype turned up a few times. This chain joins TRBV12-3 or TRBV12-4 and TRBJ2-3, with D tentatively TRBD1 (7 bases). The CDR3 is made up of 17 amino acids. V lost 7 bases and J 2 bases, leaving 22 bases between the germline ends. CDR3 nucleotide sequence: TGTGCCAGCACCATTTCGGAACAGGGGAGGACCACAGATACGCAGTATTTT. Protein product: CASTISEQGRTTDTQYF.

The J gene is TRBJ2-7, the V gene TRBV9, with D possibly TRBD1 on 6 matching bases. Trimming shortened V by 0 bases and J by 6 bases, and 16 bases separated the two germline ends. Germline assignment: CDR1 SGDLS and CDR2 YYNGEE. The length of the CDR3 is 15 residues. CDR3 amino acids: CASSVETGSGGEQYF. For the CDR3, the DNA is TGTGCCAGCAGCGTAGAGACAGGAAGTGGAGGCGAGCAGTACTTC.

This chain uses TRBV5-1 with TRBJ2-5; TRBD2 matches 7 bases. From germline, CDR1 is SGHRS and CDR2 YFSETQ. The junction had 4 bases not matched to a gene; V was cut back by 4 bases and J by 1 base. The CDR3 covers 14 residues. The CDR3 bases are TGCGCCAGCAGCACGACTAGCCCCCAAGAGACCCAGTACTTC. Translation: CASSTTSPQETQYF.

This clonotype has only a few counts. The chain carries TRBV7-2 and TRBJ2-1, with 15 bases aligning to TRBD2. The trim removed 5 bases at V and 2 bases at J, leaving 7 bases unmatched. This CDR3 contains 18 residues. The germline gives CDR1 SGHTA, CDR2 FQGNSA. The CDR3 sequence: CASSRRTSGRVPYNEQFF. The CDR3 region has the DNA TGTGCCAGCAGCCGCCGGACTAGCGGGAGGGTCCCCTACAATGAGCAGTTCTTC.

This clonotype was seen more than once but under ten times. The CDR3 DNA follows: TGTGCCAGCAGCCCTGCGGGAGTCGAGCAGTACTTC. Translation: CASSPAGVEQYF. This chain joins TRBV7-9 and TRBJ2-7; 7 bases are a match to TRBD2. V lost 5 bases, J lost 6 bases, and 4 bases stayed unmatched. CDR3 size: 12 residues. Germline CDR1 and CDR2: SEHNR and FQNEAQ (reference sequence). Drawing the rest from reference TRBV7-9 and TRBJ2-7, the complete variable domain is DTGVSQNPRHKITKRGQNVTFRCDPISEHNRLYWYRQTLGQGPEFLTYFQNEAQLEKSRLLSDRFSAERPKGSFSTLEIQRTEQGDSAMYLCASSPAGVEQYFGPGTRLTVT.

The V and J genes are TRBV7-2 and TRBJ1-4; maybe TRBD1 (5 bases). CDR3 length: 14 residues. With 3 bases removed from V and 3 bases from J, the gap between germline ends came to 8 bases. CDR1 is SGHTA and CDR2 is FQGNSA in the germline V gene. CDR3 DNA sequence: TGTGCCAGCAGCTTTCTGGGGGCTAATGAAAAACTGTTTTTT. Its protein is CASSFLGANEKLFF.

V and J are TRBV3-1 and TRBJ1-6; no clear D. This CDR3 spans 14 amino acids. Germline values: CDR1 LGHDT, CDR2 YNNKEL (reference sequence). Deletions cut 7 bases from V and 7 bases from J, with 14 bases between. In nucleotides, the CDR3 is TGTGCCAGCACCCCGGGTATCCTAAATTCACCCCTCCACTTT. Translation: CASTPGILNSPLHF. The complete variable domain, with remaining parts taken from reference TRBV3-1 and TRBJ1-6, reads DTAVSQTPKYLVTQMGNDKSIKCEQNLGHDTMYWYKQDSKKFLKIMFSYNNKELIINETVPNRFSPKSPDKAHLNLHINSLELGDSAVYFCASTPGILNSPLHFGNGTRLTVT.

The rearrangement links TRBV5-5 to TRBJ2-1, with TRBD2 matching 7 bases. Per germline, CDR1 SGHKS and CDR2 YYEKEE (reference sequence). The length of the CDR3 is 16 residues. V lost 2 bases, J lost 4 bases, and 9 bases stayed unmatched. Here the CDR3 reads CASSFVRLAVYNEQFF. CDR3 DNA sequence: TGTGCCAGCAGCTTCGTGCGGCTAGCGGTATACAATGAGCAGTTCTTC.

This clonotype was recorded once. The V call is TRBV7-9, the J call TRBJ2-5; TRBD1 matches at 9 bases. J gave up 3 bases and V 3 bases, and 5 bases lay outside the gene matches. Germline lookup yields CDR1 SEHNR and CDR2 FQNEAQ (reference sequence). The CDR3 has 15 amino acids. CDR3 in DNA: TGTGCCAGCAGCTTCAACAGGGGGCAAGAAGAGACCCAGTACTTC. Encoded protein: CASSFNRGQEETQYF.

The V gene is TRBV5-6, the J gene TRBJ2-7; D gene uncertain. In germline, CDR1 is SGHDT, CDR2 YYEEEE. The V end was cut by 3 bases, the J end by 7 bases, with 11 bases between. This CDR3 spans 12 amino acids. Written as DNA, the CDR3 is TGTGCCAGCAGCTCAAGTTTGGGAGAGCAGTACTTC. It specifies CASSSSLGEQYF.

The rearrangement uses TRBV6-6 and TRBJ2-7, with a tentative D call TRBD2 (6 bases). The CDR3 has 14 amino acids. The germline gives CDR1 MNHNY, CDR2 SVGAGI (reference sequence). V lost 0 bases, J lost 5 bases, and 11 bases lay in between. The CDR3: CASSYSSTSHEQYF. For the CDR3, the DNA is TGTGCCAGCAGTTACTCATCCACTAGCCACGAGCAGTACTTC.

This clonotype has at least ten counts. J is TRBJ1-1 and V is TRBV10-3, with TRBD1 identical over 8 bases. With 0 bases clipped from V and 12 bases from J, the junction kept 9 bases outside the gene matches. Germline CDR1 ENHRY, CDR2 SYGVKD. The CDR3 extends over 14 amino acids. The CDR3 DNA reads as TGTGCCATCAGTGAGTCGACCGGACAGGGTAGGACTTTCTTT. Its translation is CAISESTGQGRTFF.

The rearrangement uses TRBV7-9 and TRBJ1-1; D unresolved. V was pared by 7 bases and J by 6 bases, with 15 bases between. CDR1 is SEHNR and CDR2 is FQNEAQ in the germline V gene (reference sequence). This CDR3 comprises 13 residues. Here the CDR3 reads CASTITVGAEAFF. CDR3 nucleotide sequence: TGTGCCAGCACTATAACCGTAGGAGCTGAAGCTTTCTTT.

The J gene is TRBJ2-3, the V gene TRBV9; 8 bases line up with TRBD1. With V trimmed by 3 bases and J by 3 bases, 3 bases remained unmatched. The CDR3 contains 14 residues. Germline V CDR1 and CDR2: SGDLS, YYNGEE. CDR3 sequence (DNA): TGTGCCAGCAGCGCAGGGGGCATGACAGATACGCAGTATTTT. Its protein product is CASSAGGMTDTQYF.

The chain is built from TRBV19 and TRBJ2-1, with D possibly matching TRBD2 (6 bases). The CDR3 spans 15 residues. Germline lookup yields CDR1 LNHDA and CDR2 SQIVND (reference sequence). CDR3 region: CATRPPGRLNNEQFF. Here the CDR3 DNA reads TGTGCTACAAGACCCCCAGGGAGGCTGAACAATGAGCAGTTCTTC. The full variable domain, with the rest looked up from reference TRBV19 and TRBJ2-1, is DGGITQSPKYLFRKEGQNVTLSCEQNLNHDAMYWYRQDPGQGLRLIYYSQIVNDFQKGDIAEGYSVSREKKESFPLTVTSAQKNPTAFYLCATRPPGRLNNEQFFGPGTRLTVL.

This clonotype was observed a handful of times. The CDR3 nucleotides are TGTGCCAGCATATCTAGGGACTCTGGGGCCAACGTCCTGACTTTC. Amino acid sequence: CASISRDSGANVLTF. V usage is TRBV2 and J usage is TRBJ2-6; no definite D call. The CDR3 runs 15 residues. Trimming removed 7 bases at V and 0 bases at J, with 10 bases between. Germline CDR1 reads SNHLY; CDR2 reads FYNNEI.

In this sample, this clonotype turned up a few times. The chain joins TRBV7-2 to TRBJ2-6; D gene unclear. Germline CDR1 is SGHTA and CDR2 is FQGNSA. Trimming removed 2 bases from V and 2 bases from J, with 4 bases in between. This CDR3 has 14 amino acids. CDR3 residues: CASSLSPGANVLTF. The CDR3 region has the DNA TGTGCCAGCAGCTTAAGCCCTGGGGCCAACGTCCTGACTTTC.